A single sample gave rise to the 29 T cell receptor beta chains below, sequenced in a study of blood T cell repertoires in COVID-19. The repertoire was sequenced with immunoSEQ multiplex PCR; TCRdb's copy has only in-frame clones and lacks some. The sample yields about 330,000 clones, approximately 90% seen once. What was sequenced was peripheral blood. The receptor set was obtained from a woman aged 45-60 years with active or convalescent COVID-19.

To note about this clone: This specimen includes other DNA sequences encoding the same CDR3. This sequence joins TRBV4-3 and TRBJ1-1; TRBD1 might be the D (5 bases). This CDR3 is 14 amino acids long. With 0 bases removed from V and 0 bases from J, the gap between germline ends came to 5 bases. Germline assignment: CDR1 LGHNA and CDR2 YSLEER. The CDR3 reads CASSQDRVNTEAFF. The CDR3 region has the DNA TGCGCCAGCAGCCAAGACAGGGTGAACACTGAAGCTTTCTTT.

In this sample, this clone turned up once. The chain employs TRBV11-3 and TRBJ2-1, with 7 bases aligning to TRBD1. CDR3 size: 17 residues. Germline lookup yields CDR1 SGHNT and CDR2 YENEEA. V was clipped by 2 bases and J by 4 bases; unmatched bases: 11. The CDR3 protein is CASSLKGQPTRYNEQFF. The CDR3, as DNA: TGTGCCAGCAGCTTAAAGGGACAGCCAACGAGGTACAATGAGCAGTTCTTC.

CDR3 nucleotides: TGCGCCAGCAGCTTGGGACTAGCTCAGGACGAGCAGTACTTC. Translated, it gives CASSLGLAQDEQYF. The J gene is TRBJ2-7, the V gene TRBV5-1; 7 bases align to TRBD2. CDR3 length: 14 amino acids. From germline, CDR1 is SGHRS and CDR2 YFSETQ. Trimming at V came to 0 bases and at J to 5 bases, leaving 5 bases not matched to a gene.

This chain uses TRBV28 with TRBJ2-1; 8 bases agree with TRBD1. This CDR3 is built from 16 residues. Germline V gene sequence: CDR1 MDHEN, CDR2 SYDVKM. V was pared by 6 bases and J by 0 bases, with 7 bases of the junction left unmatched. The CDR3 here is CASSTPGGFSYNEQFF. The CDR3 DNA reads TGTGCCAGCAGCACCCCAGGGGGCTTCTCCTACAATGAGCAGTTCTTC.

The V call is TRBV7-9, the J call TRBJ2-3, with 10 bases that match TRBD2. Germline CDR1 reads SEHNR; CDR2 reads FQNEAQ (reference sequence). J lost 0 bases, V lost 2 bases, and 2 bases had no gene match. The CDR3 spans 16 residues. The CDR3 spells CASSLLAGGSTDTQYF. CDR3 nucleotide sequence: TGTGCCAGCAGCTTATTAGCGGGAGGCAGCACAGATACGCAGTATTTT.

The genes are TRBV2 and TRBJ2-7; D unresolved. This CDR3 has 13 residues. V lost 5 bases, J lost 2 bases, and 10 bases lay in between. Looked up from germline, CDR1 is SNHLY and CDR2 is FYNNEI. In DNA form, the CDR3 reads TGTGCCAGCAGTAATGCGCCGACCTACGAGCAGTACTTC. It codes for CASSNAPTYEQYF.

The chain employs TRBV7-2 and TRBJ1-1; no definite D call. The CDR3 covers 13 residues. V was pared by 5 bases and J by 8 bases, with 15 bases between. The germline V gene encodes CDR1 SGHTA and CDR2 FQGNSA. The DNA of the CDR3 is TGTGCCAGCAGCCCACCCGTGAGCCCCGAAGCTTTCTTT. Its translation is CASSPPVSPEAFF.

The chain combines TRBV4-3 with TRBJ1-1; the D is unclear. The CDR3 loop spans 13 amino acids. Germline V gene lookup returns CDR1 LGHNA and CDR2 YSLEER. V was trimmed by 4 bases and J by 4 bases, leaving 10 bases between them. The CDR3 nucleotides read TGCGCCAGCAGCCCCCTCGGAGTCACTGAAGCTTTCTTT. Its translation is CASSPLGVTEAFF.

J is TRBJ2-7 and V is TRBV30; D perhaps matches TRBD1 (6 bases). The CDR3 is 15 amino acids. From germline, CDR1 is GTSNPN and CDR2 SVGIG (reference sequence). Trimming removed 0 bases from V and 0 bases from J, with 12 bases in between. CDR3 region: CAWSVKGHLSYEQYF. Written as DNA, the CDR3 is TGTGCCTGGAGTGTCAAGGGACACCTCTCCTACGAGCAGTACTTC. Complete variable domain (other parts from reference TRBV30 and TRBJ2-7): SQTIHQWPATLVQPVGSPLSLECTVEGTSNPNLYWYRQAAGRGLQLLFYSVGIGQISSEVPQNLSASRPQDRQFILSSKKLLLSDSGFYLCAWSVKGHLSYEQYFGPGTRLTVT.

The rearrangement joins TRBV6-1 to TRBJ2-2, with 13 bases identical to TRBD2. V lost 6 bases and J lost 4; bases outside the gene matches: 11. Germline V gene data show CDR1 as MNHNS and CDR2 as SASEGT. The CDR3 spans 18 residues. In DNA, the CDR3 is TGTGCCAGCAGGGAACTAGCGGGAGGGCCCTCGGGCACCGGGGAGCTGTTTTTT. It specifies CASRELAGGPSGTGELFF.

V usage is TRBV4-2 and J usage is TRBJ1-5, with D maybe TRBD1 (6 bases). Germline-derived CDR1 and CDR2 are LGHNA and YNFKEQ. Trimming took 6 bases from V and 3 from J, leaving 18 bases between them. This CDR3 has 16 amino acids. CDR3 DNA: TGTGCCAGCAGACGAAAAAAAAACAGGGCCAATCAGCCCCAGCATTTT. This encodes CASRRKKNRANQPQHF.

This chain connects TRBV7-6 to TRBJ2-5; D unresolved. V was trimmed by 5 bases and J by 2 bases, leaving 9 bases between them. Germline-derived CDR1 and CDR2 are SGHVS and FNYEAQ. This CDR3 contains 13 residues. Written as DNA, the CDR3 is TGTGCCAGCAGCCCTAACTGGCAAGAGACCCAGTACTTC. Protein sequence: CASSPNWQETQYF.

This chain connects TRBV10-3 to TRBJ1-5; perhaps TRBD1 as D (5 bases). This CDR3 has 14 amino acids. V was clipped by 4 bases and J by 4 bases, with 11 bases between them. Germline CDR1 reads ENHRY; CDR2 reads SYGVKD. CDR3 DNA sequence: TGTGCCATCAGTGCAAACGCAGGGAATCAGCCCCAGCATTTT. This translates into CAISANAGNQPQHF.

The chain links TRBV5-4 to TRBJ2-1; 13 bases match TRBD2. Germline lookup yields CDR1 SGHNT and CDR2 YYREEE (reference sequence). After removal of 3 bases from V and 5 bases from J, the junction contained 2 bases not matched to a gene. The CDR3 spans 15 residues. For the CDR3, the DNA is TGTGCCAGCAGCTGGGGACTAGCGGGAAACAATGAGCAGTTCTTC. It yields the protein CASSWGLAGNNEQFF.

The rearrangement uses TRBV12-3 or TRBV12-4 and TRBJ1-1; D is uncertain. Deletions cut 2 bases from V and 2 bases from J, with 6 bases between. The CDR3 spans 13 residues. The CDR3 protein is CASSLIANTEAFF. Here the CDR3 DNA reads TGTGCCAGCAGTTTAATAGCAAACACTGAAGCTTTCTTT.

V is TRBV9 and J is TRBJ1-2, with D possibly matching TRBD1 (5 bases). The CDR3 contains 16 residues. Germline assignment: CDR1 SGDLS and CDR2 YYNGEE. The V end was cut by 0 bases, the J end by 2 bases, with 14 bases between. The CDR3 nucleotides read TGTGCCAGCAGCGTAGGGCCCAAGGGGCGAAACTATGGCTACACCTTC. Translating gives CASSVGPKGRNYGYTF.

The chain combines TRBV21-1 with TRBJ2-7; the table's D call, TRBD2, has no DNA check behind it. TRBV21-1 is termed a pseudogene. The CDR3 is made up of 13 amino acids. Written as DNA, the CDR3 is TGTGCCAGCAGCAAAGAGGAGGCTTGTGAGCAGTACTTC. Amino acid sequence: CASSKEEACEQYF.

The chain is built from TRBV19 and TRBJ1-2; D may be TRBD1 (6 bases). V shed 5 bases and J shed 2 bases, with 15 bases lying between them. CDR1 is LNHDA and CDR2 is SQIVND in the germline V gene (reference sequence). The CDR3 covers 15 residues. CDR3 amino acids: CASSRGGRGNYGYTF. The CDR3 region has the DNA TGTGCCAGTAGTCGGGGGGGCAGGGGAAACTATGGCTACACCTTC. Supplemented by reference TRBV19 and TRBJ1-2, the full variable domain reads DGGITQSPKYLFRKEGQNVTLSCEQNLNHDAMYWYRQDPGQGLRLIYYSQIVNDFQKGDIAEGYSVSREKKESFPLTVTSAQKNPTAFYLCASSRGGRGNYGYTFGSGTRLTVV.

The CDR3 region has the DNA TGTGCCAGCAGTGAATGGGCTAGCGGAAAAGAGACCCAGTACTTC. Encoded protein: CASSEWASGKETQYF. This chain links TRBV25-1 with TRBJ2-5; TRBD2 matches at 7 bases. Germline V gene lookup returns CDR1 MGHDK and CDR2 SYGVNS. Trimming cost V 1 base and J 3 bases; bases outside gene matches: 5. The CDR3 length is 15 residues. The full variable domain, its missing parts supplied by reference TRBV25-1 and TRBJ2-5, is EADIYQTPRYLVIGTGKKITLECSQTMGHDKMYWYQQDPGMELHLIHYSYGVNSTEKGDLSSESTVSRIRTEHFPLTLESARPSHTSQYLCASSEWASGKETQYFGPGTRLLVL.

The J gene is TRBJ2-1, the V gene TRBV20-1; unclear D gene. Trimming pared 5 bases from V and 7 bases from J, leaving 6 bases between. The CDR3 runs to 10 residues. The V gene's germline CDR1 is DFQATT and CDR2 SNEGSKA (reference sequence). The CDR3 nucleotides read TGCAGTGCTTTAAAAAATGAGCAGTTCTTC. It codes for CSALKNEQFF.

V and J are TRBV19 and TRBJ1-5, with a tentative D call TRBD1 (6 bases). Trimming pared 3 bases from V and 4 bases from J, leaving 10 bases between. The length of the CDR3 is 14 residues. Germline CDR1 and CDR2: LNHDA and SQIVND (reference sequence). Here the CDR3 DNA reads TGTGCCAGTAGTATTCAAGGGGGTAATCAGCCCCAGCATTTT. This encodes CASSIQGGNQPQHF.

The chain links TRBV19 to TRBJ2-7, with D perhaps matching TRBD2 (5 bases). V gave up 3 bases and J gave up 2 bases, with 11 bases separating them. The germline V gene has CDR1 LNHDA and CDR2 SQIVND (reference sequence). This CDR3 region has 14 residues. This chain's CDR3 is CASSIVSGAYEQYF. The CDR3 DNA reads TGTGCCAGTAGTATTGTGTCCGGGGCCTACGAGCAGTACTTC.

V is TRBV10-2 and J is TRBJ2-7; 7 bases fit TRBD1. The CDR3 runs to 12 residues. Germline CDR1 and CDR2: WSHSY and SAAADI. Losses at the gene ends were 11 bases for V and 0 bases for J; bases not matched to a gene: 4. CDR3 amino acids: CASRDSSYEQYF. CDR3 coding DNA: TGCGCCTCCCGGGACAGCTCCTACGAGCAGTACTTC.

In this sample, this clone turned up once. This chain connects TRBV4-1 to TRBJ2-2; no clear D gene. The CDR3 is made up of 13 amino acids. V was cut by 1 base and J by 8 bases, with 8 bases left in between. CDR1 MGHRA and CDR2 YSYEKL come from the germline V gene. CDR3 region: CASSQALLGELFF. The DNA of the CDR3 is TGCGCCAGCAGCCAAGCCCTCCTTGGGGAGCTGTTTTTT.

The J gene is TRBJ2-5, the V gene TRBV5-1; TRBD1 matches at 9 bases. V gave up 0 bases and J gave up 4 bases; unmatched junction bases: 7. This CDR3 comprises 16 residues. Germline V gene lookup returns CDR1 SGHRS and CDR2 YFSETQ. The CDR3 loop is CASSLGDRVAAETQYF. CDR3 coding DNA: TGCGCCAGCAGCTTGGGGGACAGGGTGGCCGCAGAGACCCAGTACTTC.

V is TRBV4-2 and J is TRBJ2-7; 8 bases align to TRBD2. Germline-derived CDR1 and CDR2 are LGHNA and YNFKEQ. This CDR3 region has 13 residues. After removal of 3 bases from V and 6 bases from J, the junction contained 4 bases not matched to a gene. In DNA form, the CDR3 reads TGTGCCAGCAGCCAGGGCGCGGGAGGCGAGCAGTACTTC. This encodes CASSQGAGGEQYF.

Here the CDR3 reads CASSLNSGRDTQYF. DNA for the CDR3: TGCGCCAGCAGCTTAAACAGTGGGAGAGATACGCAGTATTTT. The chain couples TRBV5-1 to TRBJ2-3, with D maybe TRBD2 (5 bases). The CDR3 covers 14 residues. Trimming took off 2 bases at V and 5 bases at J, with 12 bases between the two ends. CDR1 and CDR2 (germline): SGHRS, YFSETQ. Supplemented by reference TRBV5-1 and TRBJ2-3, the full variable domain reads KAGVTQTPRYLIKTRGQQVTLSCSPISGHRSVSWYQQTPGQGLQFLFEYFSETQRNKGNFPGRFSGRQFSNSRSEMNVSTLELGDSALYLCASSLNSGRDTQYFGPGTRLTVL.

The chain has TRBV3-1 (or the pseudogene TRBV3-2) and TRBJ1-1; 11 nucleotides agree with TRBD1. The V segment lost 0 bases and the J segment 11 bases; nucleotides outside the gene matches: 5. This CDR3 contains 14 residues. From germline, CDR1 is LGHDT and CDR2 YNNKEL (reference sequence). The CDR3 coding sequence is TGTGCCAGCAGCCAAGAGGGACAGGGGGGACGGGCTTTCTTT. Protein: CASSQEGQGGRAFF.

The gene calls are TRBV23-1 and TRBJ1-4; TRBD1 aligns across 11 bases. TRBV23-1 counts as an open reading frame of uncertain function. This CDR3 contains 20 residues. V lost 3 bases to trimming and J lost 2 bases; unmatched junction nucleotides: 14. CDR3 DNA sequence: TGCGCCAGCAGTCATACAATCTCCGGGACAGGGGGGAGGACTAATGAAAAACTGTTTTTT. It codes for CASSHTISGTGGRTNEKLFF.